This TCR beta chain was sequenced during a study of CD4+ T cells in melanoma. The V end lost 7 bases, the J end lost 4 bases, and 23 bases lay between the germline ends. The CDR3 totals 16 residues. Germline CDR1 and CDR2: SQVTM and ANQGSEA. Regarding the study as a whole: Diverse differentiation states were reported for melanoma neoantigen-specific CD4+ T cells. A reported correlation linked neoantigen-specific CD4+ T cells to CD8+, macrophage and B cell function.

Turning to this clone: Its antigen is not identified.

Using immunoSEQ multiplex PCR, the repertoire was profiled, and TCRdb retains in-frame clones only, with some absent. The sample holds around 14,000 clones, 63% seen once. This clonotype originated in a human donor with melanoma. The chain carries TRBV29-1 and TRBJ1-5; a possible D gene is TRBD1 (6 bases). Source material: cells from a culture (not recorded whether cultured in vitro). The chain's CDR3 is CSAPRQPGELNQPQHF. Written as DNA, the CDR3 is TGCAGCGCCCCTCGGCAGCCAGGGGAACTAAATCAGCCCCAGCATTTT. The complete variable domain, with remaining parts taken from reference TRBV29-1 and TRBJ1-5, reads SAVISQKPSRDICQRGTSLTIQCQVDSQVTMMFWYRQQPGQSLTLIATANQGSEATYESGFVIDKFPISRPNLTFSTLTVSNMSPEDSSIYLCSAPRQPGELNQPQHFGDGTRLSIL.